This T cell receptor (beta chain) was recovered during a study of CD8 T cells in Susac syndrome. This clonotype was seen a single time. The multiple sclerosis controls, all treatment-naive patients, had relapsing-remitting disease that was stable or active. CD8+ and CD4+ T cells were negatively isolated; TEMRA cells were FACS-enriched. Trimming removed 5 bases from V and 5 bases from J, with 18 bases in between. The CDR3 runs 16 residues. CDR1 and CDR2 from the germline V gene are PRHDT and FYEKMQ (reference sequence). Reverse transcription of roughly 0.45 to 1 ug RNA used random hexamers. The CDR3 of TCR beta was amplified by immunoSEQ multiplex PCR across 54 Vbeta and 13 Jbeta. TCRdb ran MiXCR on the immunoSEQ multiplex PCR reads and lists one entry per CDR3 protein. The table records 100,000 to 150,000 distinct CDR3 sequences, 65% to 90% of them present only once.

The sample was CD8+ T cells from PBMCs. This clonotype was sampled from a human donor with multiple sclerosis. The genes are TRBV13 and TRBJ2-2, with D perhaps being TRBD1 or TRBD2 (5 bases each). For the CDR3, the DNA is TGTGCCAGCAGCCAATGGGGACCGCAGGGTACCGGGGAGCTGTTTTTT. Encoded protein: CASSQWGPQGTGELFF.